Shown below are 21 T cell receptor beta chains from a single sample sequenced in a study of immune cell composition in non-small cell lung cancer (TCRdb year 2017). The protocol used for the library was the immunoSEQ multiplex PCR assay. TCRdb stores this immuneACCESS table with in-frame sequences only. Part of the clones is absent; in the studies checked, under half of the shortfall reflects unresolved V genes, and no reason is known for the rest. The sample records several thousand clones, roughly 62% of which are singletons. The ten largest make up roughly 7.7% of the sample. Material: lung tumor tissue. These receptors were collected from a human donor with non-small cell lung cancer.

The chain employs TRBV9 and TRBJ2-1, with 8 positions matching TRBD2. V lost 0 bases to trimming and J lost 2 bases; unmatched junction nucleotides: 1. The CDR3 is 15 residues long. The germline CDR1 and CDR2 sequences are SGDLS and YYNGEE. The CDR3, as DNA: TGTGCCAGCAGCGTAGACGGGGGGGCCTACAATGAGCAGTTCTTC. Residues: CASSVDGGAYNEQFF.

V usage is TRBV7-9 and J usage is TRBJ1-1, with D perhaps matching TRBD1 (5 bases). V was pared by 2 bases and J by 5 bases, with 12 bases between. The CDR3 runs 14 residues. The germline V gene encodes CDR1 SEHNR and CDR2 FQNEAQ (reference sequence). The CDR3 loop reads CASSLRRGGTEAFF. Here the CDR3 DNA reads TGTGCCAGCAGCTTAAGGCGCGGGGGGACTGAAGCTTTCTTT.

Comments on this clone: Mismatch with germline at one junction end may stem from a read error. The genes are TRBV7-7 and TRBJ2-5, with a possible D match to TRBD2 (5 bases). The CDR3 totals 15 residues. Per germline, CDR1 SSHAT and CDR2 FNYEAQ (reference sequence). The CDR3 loop is CASSLARLGGETQYF. The CDR3 region has the DNA TGTGCTAGCAGCTTAGCACGGCTAGGCGGGGAGACCCAGTACTTC.

This clone was seen just once. The chain combines TRBV10-2 with TRBJ2-5, with D tentatively TRBD1 (6 bases). V gave up 6 bases and J gave up 2 bases, with 16 bases separating them. The germline gives CDR1 WSHSY, CDR2 SAAADI. The CDR3 consists of 15 residues. CDR3 in amino acids: CASRHPGHQQETQYF. The CDR3 DNA sequence: TGCGCCAGCAGACACCCGGGACACCAACAAGAGACCCAGTACTTC.

As DNA, the CDR3 is TGTGCCAGCAGCTTAATTGGAGTCTTCAATACGCAGTATTTT. It translates to CASSLIGVFNTQYF. The chain joins TRBV11-2 to TRBJ2-3; D is unclear. The germline gives CDR1 SGHAT, CDR2 FQNNGV. V shed 2 bases and J shed 7 bases, with 13 bases lying between them. This CDR3 comprises 14 residues. Together with reference TRBV11-2 and TRBJ2-3, the CDR3 gives the full variable domain: EAGVAQSPRYKIIEKRQSVAFWCNPISGHATLYWYQQILGQGPKLLIQFQNNGVVDDSQLPKDRFSAERLKGVDSTLKIQPAKLEDSAVYLCASSLIGVFNTQYFGPGTRLTVL.

This clone was counted once. The J gene is TRBJ2-5, the V gene TRBV7-6; 7 nucleotides match TRBD2. Per germline, CDR1 SGHVS and CDR2 FNYEAQ. This CDR3 has 15 residues. After removal of 0 bases from V and 4 bases from J, the junction contained 5 bases not matched to a gene. The CDR3 coding sequence is TGTGCCAGCAGCTTAGCGCTGGGGGAGGGAGAGACCCAGTACTTC. Its protein product is CASSLALGEGETQYF.

With respect to this clone: The CDR3 does not end in the conserved phenylalanine or tryptophan, so this is likely a read error. It is unclear where the CDR3 begins or ends on the DNA, so no DNA is shown, and the CDR3 is as TCRdb lists it. J is TRBJ2-3 and V is TRBV12-5; the D call in the table, TRBD1, was not verified against the DNA. Per germline, CDR1 LGHNT and CDR2 FRNRAP. The CDR3 length equals 13 residues, ends included. CDR3: CASGLPLGDRGLR.

V usage is TRBV9 and J usage is TRBJ2-2; 7 positions agree with TRBD2. The length of the CDR3 is 16 residues. The V segment lost 2 bases and the J segment 5 bases; nucleotides outside the gene matches: 9. Per germline, CDR1 SGDLS and CDR2 YYNGEE. The CDR3 protein is CASSVLGLVGTGELFF. CDR3 nucleotides: TGTGCCAGCAGCGTTCTTGGACTAGTGGGGACCGGGGAGCTGTTTTTT.

This chain joins TRBV9 and TRBJ2-7; the match to TRBD1 covers 11 bases. The CDR3 has 16 residues. The V segment lost 0 bases and the J segment 3 bases; nucleotides outside the gene matches: 5. The germline gives CDR1 SGDLS, CDR2 YYNGEE. The CDR3 loop is CASSVASGQGVYEQYF. DNA of the CDR3: TGTGCCAGCAGCGTAGCATCGGGACAGGGGGTCTACGAGCAGTACTTC. The whole variable domain, remainder taken from reference TRBV9 and TRBJ2-7, is DSGVTQTPKHLITATGQRVTLRCSPRSGDLSVYWYQQSLDQGLQFLIQYYNGEERAKGNILERFSAQQFPDLHSELNLSSLELGDSALYFCASSVASGQGVYEQYFGPGTRLTVT.

The gene calls are TRBV5-5 and TRBJ2-1, with 11 bases matching TRBD2. V lost 2 bases to trimming and J lost 7 bases; unmatched junction nucleotides: 5. CDR1 SGHKS and CDR2 YYEKEE come from the germline V gene (reference sequence). The CDR3 extends over 15 amino acids. This CDR3 is CASSFLTSGTNEQFF. The CDR3 nucleotides read TGTGCCAGCAGCTTTTTGACTAGCGGGACTAATGAGCAGTTCTTC.

V gene TRBV5-1 combines with J gene TRBJ2-7; 11 bases map to TRBD1. This CDR3 is 14 amino acids long. J gave up 5 bases and V 10 bases, and 11 bases lay outside the gene matches. From germline, CDR1 is SGHRS and CDR2 YFSETQ. CDR3 region: CASLAGTGGNEQYF. CDR3 nucleotides: TGCGCCTCCCTGGCGGGGACAGGGGGAAACGAGCAGTACTTC. Combining the CDR3 with reference TRBV5-1 and TRBJ2-7 gives the whole variable domain KAGVTQTPRYLIKTRGQQVTLSCSPISGHRSVSWYQQTPGQGLQFLFEYFSETQRNKGNFPGRFSGRQFSNSRSEMNVSTLELGDSALYLCASLAGTGGNEQYFGPGTRLTVT.

The rearrangement uses TRBV5-1 and TRBJ1-4, with D possibly TRBD1 on 5 matching bases. This CDR3 is built from 17 residues. The germline CDR1 and CDR2 sequences are SGHRS and YFSETQ. V gave up 1 base and J gave up 3 bases, with 16 bases separating them. CDR3 bases: TGCGCCAGCAGCTTGCGGGCCAGGGTATCGTCTAATGAAAAACTGTTTTTT. Its protein is CASSLRARVSSNEKLFF.

The CDR3 nucleotides read TGTGCCAGCAGTCAAAGAGGAAATGAAGCTTTCTTT. Translation gives CASSQRGNEAFF. J is TRBJ1-1 and V is TRBV4-2; D unresolved. CDR1 LGHNA and CDR2 YNFKEQ come from the germline V gene. The CDR3 spans 12 residues. Trimming pared 6 bases from V and 7 bases from J, leaving 12 bases between.

The gene calls are TRBV6-1 and TRBJ1-4, with 9 bases matching TRBD1. V was pared by 5 bases and J by 5 bases, with 6 bases of the junction left unmatched. The CDR3 is made up of 15 amino acids. CDR1 and CDR2 from the germline V gene are MNHNS and SASEGT. CDR3: CASSPMGTGNEKLFF. For the CDR3, the DNA is TGTGCCAGCAGTCCAATGGGGACAGGGAATGAAAAACTGTTTTTT.

This chain links TRBV2 with TRBJ1-2, with TRBD1 matching over 9 bases. CDR1 is SNHLY and CDR2 is FYNNEI in the germline V gene. The trim removed 7 bases at V and 6 bases at J, leaving 6 bases unmatched. This CDR3 has 13 residues. CDR3 residues: CASNSQGADGYTF. Here the CDR3 DNA reads TGTGCCAGCAACTCACAGGGGGCGGATGGCTACACCTTC.

The rearrangement links TRBV30 to TRBJ2-7; 9 nucleotides align to TRBD1. Germline V gene data show CDR1 as GTSNPN and CDR2 as SVGIG (reference sequence). The J segment lost 7 bases and the V segment lost 5 bases, leaving 12 bases of the junction unmatched. The CDR3 loop spans 14 amino acids. The CDR3 DNA sequence: TGTGCCTGGGGGACAGGGTCGGCCTTACGGGAGCAGTACTTC. This encodes CAWGTGSALREQYF.

The V call is TRBV18, the J call TRBJ1-2, with TRBD1 identical over 7 bases. CDR1 is KGHSH and CDR2 is LQKENI in the germline V gene. After removal of 5 bases from V and 0 bases from J, the junction contained 3 bases not matched to a gene. The CDR3 consists of 14 residues. The CDR3: CASSKGASNYGYTF. The CDR3 bases are TGTGCCAGCTCAAAGGGGGCGTCTAACTATGGCTACACCTTC.

This clone was seen a few times. The CDR3 sequence: CASTSPPLAGSNTGELFF. CDR3 nucleotides: TGTGCCAGCACCTCCCCCCCCCTAGCGGGCTCGAACACCGGGGAGCTGTTTTTT. The chain combines TRBV9 with TRBJ2-2; 8 bases are shared with TRBD2. The J segment lost 0 bases and the V segment lost 6 bases, leaving 13 bases of the junction unmatched. CDR1 SGDLS and CDR2 YYNGEE come from the germline V gene. The length of the CDR3 is 18 residues. The entire variable domain, with the rest obtained from reference TRBV9 and TRBJ2-2, is as follows: DSGVTQTPKHLITATGQRVTLRCSPRSGDLSVYWYQQSLDQGLQFLIQYYNGEERAKGNILERFSAQQFPDLHSELNLSSLELGDSALYFCASTSPPLAGSNTGELFFGEGSRLTVL.

Here the CDR3 reads CASSLGTGGQAFF. For the CDR3, the DNA is TGTGCCAGCAGCTTAGGGACAGGGGGCCAGGCTTTCTTT. This chain joins TRBV7-8 and TRBJ1-1, with TRBD1 identical over 11 bases. The ends lost 1 base at V and 11 bases at J; junction bases unmatched: 3. Germline assignment: CDR1 SGHVS and CDR2 FQNEAQ. CDR3 size: 13 residues.

This clone was detected a few times. This chain links TRBV2 with TRBJ2-5, with TRBD1 matching 7 bases. Germline V gives CDR1 SNHLY, CDR2 FYNNEI. The CDR3 runs 14 residues. The junction had 9 bases not matched to a gene; V was cut back by 9 bases and J by 2 bases. This CDR3 reads CARMNRGEQETQYF. The DNA for the CDR3 is TGTGCCAGGATGAACAGGGGCGAACAAGAGACCCAGTACTTC.

This clone has a handful of counts. The rearrangement joins TRBV7-2 to TRBJ1-5; tentatively, D is TRBD1 (6 bases). CDR1 and CDR2 (germline): SGHTA, FQGNSA. CDR3 length equals 12 residues. V was shortened by 5 bases and J by 8 bases, with 10 bases between the two germline ends. CDR3: CASSKNREPQHF. DNA of the CDR3: TGTGCCAGCAGCAAGAACAGGGAGCCCCAGCATTTT.